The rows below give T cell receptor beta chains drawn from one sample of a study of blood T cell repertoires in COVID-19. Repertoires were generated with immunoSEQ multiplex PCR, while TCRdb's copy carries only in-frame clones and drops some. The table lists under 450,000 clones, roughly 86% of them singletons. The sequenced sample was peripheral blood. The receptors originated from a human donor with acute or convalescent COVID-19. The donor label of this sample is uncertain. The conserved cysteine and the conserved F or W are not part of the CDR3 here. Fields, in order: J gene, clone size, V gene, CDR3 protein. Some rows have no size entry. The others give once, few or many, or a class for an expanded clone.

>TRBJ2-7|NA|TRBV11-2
ASSSRTGGPYEQY
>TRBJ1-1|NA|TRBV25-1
ATGTGDITEAF
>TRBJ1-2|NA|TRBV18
ASSPTGSGRGDYGYT
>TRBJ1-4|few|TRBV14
ASSPGRGYEKLF
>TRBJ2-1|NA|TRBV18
ASSPTPTGSNEQF
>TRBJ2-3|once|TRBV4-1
ASSLRQGADTQY
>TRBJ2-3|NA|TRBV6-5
ASSYSTGTQY
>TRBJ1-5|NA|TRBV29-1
SVGYRDQPQH
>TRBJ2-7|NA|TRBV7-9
ASRGADYEQY
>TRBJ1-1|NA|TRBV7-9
ASRKGQEPTEAF
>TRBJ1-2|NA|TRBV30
ARDRANGYT
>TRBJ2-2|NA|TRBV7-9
ASMGRDTNTGELF
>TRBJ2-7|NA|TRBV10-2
ASSESYGSGAYEQY
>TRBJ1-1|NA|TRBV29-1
SVEFPQGGMNTEAF
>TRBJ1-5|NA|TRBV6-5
ASSYLTSQPQH
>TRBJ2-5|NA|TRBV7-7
ASSVTGGQETQY
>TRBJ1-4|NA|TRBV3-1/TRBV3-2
ASSRGQTKTELF
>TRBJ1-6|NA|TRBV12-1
ASSGQGTHSPLH
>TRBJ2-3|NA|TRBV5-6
ASSLDPTGPDTQY
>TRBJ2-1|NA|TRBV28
ASSLWAGGHNEQF
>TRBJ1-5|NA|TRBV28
ASREGQSNQPQH
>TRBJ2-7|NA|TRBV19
ASSISGLAGIYEQY
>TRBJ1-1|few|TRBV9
ASSVTSKGGTEAF
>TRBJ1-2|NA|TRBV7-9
ASRTIQADYGYT
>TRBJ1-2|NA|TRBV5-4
ASSLGQGVRGYT
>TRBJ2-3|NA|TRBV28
ASSRGGRSSTDTQY
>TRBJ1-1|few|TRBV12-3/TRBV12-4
ASSPGGTEAF
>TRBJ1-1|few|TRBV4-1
ASSQDRDTEAF
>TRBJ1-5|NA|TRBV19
ASSIETFNQPQH
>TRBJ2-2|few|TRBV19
ASSTYQGGKNTGELF
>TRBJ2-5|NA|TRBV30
AWNPSRWAGNQETQY
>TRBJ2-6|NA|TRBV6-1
ASSDPVYSGANVLT
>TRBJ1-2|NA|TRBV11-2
ASSLGGRGYYGYT
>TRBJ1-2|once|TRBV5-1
ASSLALQNYGYT
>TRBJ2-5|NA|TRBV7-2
ASSLVPGRLGETQY
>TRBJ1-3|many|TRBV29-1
SVAGQGHTIY